The clone carrying this T cell receptor (beta chain) came up once. CDR1 is SGHVS, CDR2 FNYEAQ, per germline. Germline trimming cut 1 base from V and 7 bases from J; bases unmatched to any gene: 8. The CDR3 has 16 amino acids. Method: immunoSEQ multiplex PCR; TCRdb's copy keeps in-frame clones and lacks some. The sample shows about 100,000 clones, about two thirds of them seen only once. This sample was taken from a study of blood T cell repertoires in COVID-19. Sequenced material: peripheral blood. This chain uses TRBV7-6 with TRBJ2-2, with TRBD1 matching over 8 bases. The TCR was taken from a woman in her thirties or forties with acute or convalescent COVID-19. The CDR3 is CASSLVGQGAGGELFF. Here the CDR3 DNA reads TGTGCCAGCAGCTTAGTGGGGCAGGGGGCCGGCGGGGAGCTGTTTTTT.